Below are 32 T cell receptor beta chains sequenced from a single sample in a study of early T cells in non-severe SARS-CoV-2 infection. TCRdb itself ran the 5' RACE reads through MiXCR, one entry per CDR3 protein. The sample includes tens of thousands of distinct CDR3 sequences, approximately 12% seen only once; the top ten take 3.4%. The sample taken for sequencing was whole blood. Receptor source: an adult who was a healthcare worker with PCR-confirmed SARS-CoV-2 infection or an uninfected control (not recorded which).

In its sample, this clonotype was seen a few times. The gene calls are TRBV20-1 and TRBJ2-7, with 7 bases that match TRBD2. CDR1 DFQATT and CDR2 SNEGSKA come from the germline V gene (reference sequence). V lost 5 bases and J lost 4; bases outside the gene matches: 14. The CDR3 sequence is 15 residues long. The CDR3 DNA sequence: TGCAGTGCTCCCCGGGTAAGCGGGGTGTTTTACGAGCAGTACTTC. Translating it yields CSAPRVSGVFYEQYF.

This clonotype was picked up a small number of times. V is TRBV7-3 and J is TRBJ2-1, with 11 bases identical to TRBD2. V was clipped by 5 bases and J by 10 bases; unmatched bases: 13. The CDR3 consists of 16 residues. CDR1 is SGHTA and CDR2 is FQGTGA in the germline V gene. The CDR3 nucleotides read TGTGCCAGCAGCCAGAGGGGGACTAGCGGACCTCGAGAGCAGTTCTTC. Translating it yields CASSQRGTSGPREQFF. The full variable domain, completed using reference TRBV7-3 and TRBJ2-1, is GAGVSQTPSNKVTEKGKYVELRCDPISGHTALYWYRQSLGQGPEFLIYFQGTGAADDSGLPNDRFFAVRPEGSVSTLKIQRTERGDSAVYLCASSQRGTSGPREQFFGPGTRLTVL.

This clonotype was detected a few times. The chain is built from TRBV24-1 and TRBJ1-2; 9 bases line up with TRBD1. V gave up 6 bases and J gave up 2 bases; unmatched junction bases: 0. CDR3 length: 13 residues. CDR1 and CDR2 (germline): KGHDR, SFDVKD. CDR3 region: CATSTGGNYGYTF. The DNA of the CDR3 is TGTGCCACCAGTACAGGGGGCAACTATGGCTACACCTTC.

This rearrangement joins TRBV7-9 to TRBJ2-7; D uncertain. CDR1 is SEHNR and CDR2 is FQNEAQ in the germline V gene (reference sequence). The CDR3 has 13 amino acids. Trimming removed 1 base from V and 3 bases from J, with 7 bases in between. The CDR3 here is CASSLDPLYEQYF. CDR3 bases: TGTGCCAGCAGCTTAGACCCCCTCTACGAGCAGTACTTC.

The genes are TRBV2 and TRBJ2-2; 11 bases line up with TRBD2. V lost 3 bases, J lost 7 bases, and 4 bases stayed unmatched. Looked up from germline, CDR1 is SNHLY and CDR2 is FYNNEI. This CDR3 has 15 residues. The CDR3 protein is CASSDSGRAGGELFF. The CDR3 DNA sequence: TGTGCCAGCAGTGATAGCGGGAGGGCTGGCGGGGAGCTGTTTTTT.

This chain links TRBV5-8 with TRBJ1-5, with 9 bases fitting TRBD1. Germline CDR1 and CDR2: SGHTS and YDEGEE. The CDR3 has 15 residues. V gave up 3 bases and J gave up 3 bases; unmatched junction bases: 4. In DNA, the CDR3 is TGTGCCAGCAGCTACGGACAGGGGTACAATCAGCCCCAGCATTTT. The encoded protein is CASSYGQGYNQPQHF.

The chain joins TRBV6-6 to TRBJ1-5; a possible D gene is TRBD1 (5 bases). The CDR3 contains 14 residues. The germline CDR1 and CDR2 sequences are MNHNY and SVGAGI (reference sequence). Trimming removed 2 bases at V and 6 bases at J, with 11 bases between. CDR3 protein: CASSYRQGGQPQHF. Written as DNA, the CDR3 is TGTGCCAGCAGTTACAGGCAGGGCGGTCAGCCCCAGCATTTT.

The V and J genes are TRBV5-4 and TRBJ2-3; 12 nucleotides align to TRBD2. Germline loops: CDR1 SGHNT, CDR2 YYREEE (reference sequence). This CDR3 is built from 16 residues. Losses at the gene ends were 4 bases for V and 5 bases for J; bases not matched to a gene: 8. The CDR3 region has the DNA TGTGCCAGCAGCGGCCGACTAGCGGGAGTAGGAGATACGCAGTATTTT. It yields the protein CASSGRLAGVGDTQYF.

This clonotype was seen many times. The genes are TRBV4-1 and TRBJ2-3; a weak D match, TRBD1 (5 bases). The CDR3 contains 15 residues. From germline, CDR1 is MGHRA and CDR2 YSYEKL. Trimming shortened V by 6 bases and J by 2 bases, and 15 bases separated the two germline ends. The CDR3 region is CASSPAGHDTDTQYF. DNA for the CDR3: TGCGCCAGCAGTCCTGCCGGACACGACACAGATACGCAGTATTTT.

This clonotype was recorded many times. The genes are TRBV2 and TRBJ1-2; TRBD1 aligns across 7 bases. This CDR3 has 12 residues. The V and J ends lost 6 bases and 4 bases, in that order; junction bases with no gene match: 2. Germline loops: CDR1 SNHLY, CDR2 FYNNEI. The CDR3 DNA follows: TGTGCCAGCAGGACAGGGAGCTATGGCTACACCTTC. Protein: CASRTGSYGYTF.

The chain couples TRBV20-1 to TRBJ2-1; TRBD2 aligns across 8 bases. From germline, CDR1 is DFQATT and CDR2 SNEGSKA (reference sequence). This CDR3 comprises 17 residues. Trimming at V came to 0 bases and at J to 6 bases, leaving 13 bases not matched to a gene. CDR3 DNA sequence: TGCAGTGCTAGAGATCCCAAGCGGGAGCCTTGCTTCAATGAGCAGTTCTTC. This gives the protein CSARDPKREPCFNEQFF.

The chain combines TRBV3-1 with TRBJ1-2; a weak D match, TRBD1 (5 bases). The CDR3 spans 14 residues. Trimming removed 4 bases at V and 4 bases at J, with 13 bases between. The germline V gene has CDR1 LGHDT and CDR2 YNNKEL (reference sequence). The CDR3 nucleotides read TGTGCCAGCAGCCTCGCGACAGTTAGCTATGGCTACACCTTC. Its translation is CASSLATVSYGYTF.

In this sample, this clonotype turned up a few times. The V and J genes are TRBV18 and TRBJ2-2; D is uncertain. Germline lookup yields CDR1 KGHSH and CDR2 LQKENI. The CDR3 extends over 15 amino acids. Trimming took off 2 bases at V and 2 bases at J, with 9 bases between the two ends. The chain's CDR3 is CASSPSGSNTGELFF. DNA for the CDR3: TGTGCCAGCTCACCATCGGGCAGTAACACCGGGGAGCTGTTTTTT. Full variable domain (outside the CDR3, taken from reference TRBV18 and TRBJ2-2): NAGVMQNPRHLVRRRGQEARLRCSPMKGHSHVYWYRQLPEEGLKFMVYLQKENIIDESGMPKERFSAEFPKEGPSILRIQQVVRGDSAAYFCASSPSGSNTGELFFGEGSRLTVL.

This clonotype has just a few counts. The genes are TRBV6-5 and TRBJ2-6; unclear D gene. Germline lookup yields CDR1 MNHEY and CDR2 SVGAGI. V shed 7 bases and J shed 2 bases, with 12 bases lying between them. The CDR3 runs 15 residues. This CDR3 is CASTPREAGANVLTF. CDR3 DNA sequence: TGTGCCAGCACCCCCCGCGAGGCTGGGGCCAACGTCCTGACTTTC.

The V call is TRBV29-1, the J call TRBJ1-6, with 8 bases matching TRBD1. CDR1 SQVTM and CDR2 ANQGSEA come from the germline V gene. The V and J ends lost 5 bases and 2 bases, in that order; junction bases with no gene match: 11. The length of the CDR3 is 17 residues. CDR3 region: CSVFPGQERPYNSPLHF. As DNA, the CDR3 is TGCAGCGTTTTCCCGGGACAGGAGAGACCCTATAATTCACCCCTCCACTTT.

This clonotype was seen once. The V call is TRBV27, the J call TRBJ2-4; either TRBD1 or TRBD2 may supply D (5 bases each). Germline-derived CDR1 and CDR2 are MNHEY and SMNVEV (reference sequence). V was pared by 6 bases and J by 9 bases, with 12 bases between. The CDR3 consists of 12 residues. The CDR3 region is CASRTGLSIQYF. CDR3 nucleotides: TGTGCCAGCAGAACAGGACTGAGCATTCAGTACTTC.

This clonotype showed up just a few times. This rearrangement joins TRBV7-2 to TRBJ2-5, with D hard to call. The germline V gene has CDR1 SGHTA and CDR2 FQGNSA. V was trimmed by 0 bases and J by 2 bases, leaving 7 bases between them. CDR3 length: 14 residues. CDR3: CASSLAAPQETQYF. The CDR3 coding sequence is TGTGCCAGCAGCTTAGCGGCGCCTCAAGAGACCCAGTACTTC. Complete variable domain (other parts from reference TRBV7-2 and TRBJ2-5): GAGVSQSPSNKVTEKGKDVELRCDPISGHTALYWYRQSLGQGLEFLIYFQGNSAPDKSGLPSDRFSAERTGGSVSTLTIQRTQQEDSAVYLCASSLAAPQETQYFGPGTRLLVL.

The CDR3 DNA reads TGTGCCAGCAGTGATGGAGGGATCCCCTACGAGCAGTACTTC. Its protein product is CASSDGGIPYEQYF. The gene calls are TRBV2 and TRBJ2-7; possibly TRBD2 for D (6 bases). This CDR3 contains 14 residues. The ends were cut back, 3 bases at V and 2 bases at J, with 11 bases in the middle. Germline lookup yields CDR1 SNHLY and CDR2 FYNNEI.

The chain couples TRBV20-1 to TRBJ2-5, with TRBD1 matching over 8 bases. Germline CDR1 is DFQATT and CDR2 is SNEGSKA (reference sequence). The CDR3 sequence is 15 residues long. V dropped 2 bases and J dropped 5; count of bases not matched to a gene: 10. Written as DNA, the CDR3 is TGCAGTGCTAGACCTCCCAGGGGGCTCGGGGAGACCCAGTACTTC. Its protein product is CSARPPRGLGETQYF.

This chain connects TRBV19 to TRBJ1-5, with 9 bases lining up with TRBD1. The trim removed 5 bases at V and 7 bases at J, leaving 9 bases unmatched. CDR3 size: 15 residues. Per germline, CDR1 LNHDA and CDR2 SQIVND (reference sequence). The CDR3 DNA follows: TGTGCCAGTAGTTCCCTGACAGGGGGGAAACAGCCCCAGCATTTT. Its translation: CASSSLTGGKQPQHF.

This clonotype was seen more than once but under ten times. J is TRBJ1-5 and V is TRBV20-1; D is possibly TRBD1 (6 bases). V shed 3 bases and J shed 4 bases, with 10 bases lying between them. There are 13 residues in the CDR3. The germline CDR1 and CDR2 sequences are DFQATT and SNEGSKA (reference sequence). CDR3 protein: CSASPTGNQPQHF. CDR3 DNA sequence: TGCAGTGCTAGCCCCACAGGGAATCAGCCCCAGCATTTT.

CDR3 in amino acids: CASVLFSNQPQHF. The CDR3 bases are TGTGCCAGCGTCCTTTTTAGCAATCAGCCCCAGCATTTT. V gene TRBV2 combines with J gene TRBJ1-5; D ambiguous. The CDR3 consists of 13 residues. Per the germline V gene, CDR1 is SNHLY and CDR2 is FYNNEI. V lost 8 bases and J 0 bases, leaving 8 bases between the germline ends.

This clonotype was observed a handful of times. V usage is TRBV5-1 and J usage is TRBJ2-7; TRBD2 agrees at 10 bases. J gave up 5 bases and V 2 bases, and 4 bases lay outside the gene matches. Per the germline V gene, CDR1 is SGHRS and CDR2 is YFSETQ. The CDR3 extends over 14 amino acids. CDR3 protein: CASSFLAGVDEQYF. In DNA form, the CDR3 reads TGCGCCAGCAGCTTCCTAGCGGGAGTAGACGAGCAGTACTTC. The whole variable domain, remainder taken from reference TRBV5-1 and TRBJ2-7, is KAGVTQTPRYLIKTRGQQVTLSCSPISGHRSVSWYQQTPGQGLQFLFEYFSETQRNKGNFPGRFSGRQFSNSRSEMNVSTLELGDSALYLCASSFLAGVDEQYFGPGTRLTVT.

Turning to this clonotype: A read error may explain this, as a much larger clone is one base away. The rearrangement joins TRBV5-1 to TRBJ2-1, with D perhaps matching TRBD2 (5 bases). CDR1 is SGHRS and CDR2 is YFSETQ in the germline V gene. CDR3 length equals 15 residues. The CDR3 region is CSSSLGDYSIREQFF. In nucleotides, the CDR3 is TGCTCCAGCAGCTTGGGTGACTACTCGATTAGAGAGCAGTTCTTC.

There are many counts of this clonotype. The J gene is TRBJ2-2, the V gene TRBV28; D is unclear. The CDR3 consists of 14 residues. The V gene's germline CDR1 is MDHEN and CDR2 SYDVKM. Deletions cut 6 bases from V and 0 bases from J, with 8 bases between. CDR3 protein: CASSRRSNTGELFF. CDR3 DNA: TGTGCCAGCAGCAGACGTTCGAACACCGGGGAGCTGTTTTTT.

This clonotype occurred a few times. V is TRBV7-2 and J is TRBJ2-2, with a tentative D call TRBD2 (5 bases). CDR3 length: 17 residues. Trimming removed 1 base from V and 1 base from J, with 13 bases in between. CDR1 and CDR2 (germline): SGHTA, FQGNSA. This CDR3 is CASSLGRQRRNTGELFF. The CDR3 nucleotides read TGTGCCAGCAGCTTAGGTCGTCAGCGGAGGAACACCGGGGAGCTGTTTTTT.

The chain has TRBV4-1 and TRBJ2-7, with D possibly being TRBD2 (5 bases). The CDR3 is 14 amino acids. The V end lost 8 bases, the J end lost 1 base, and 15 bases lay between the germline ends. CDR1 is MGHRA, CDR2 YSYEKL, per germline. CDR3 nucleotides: TGCGCCAGCGCCGTGTCGGGGTCGTCCTACGAGCAGTACTTC. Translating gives CASAVSGSSYEQYF.

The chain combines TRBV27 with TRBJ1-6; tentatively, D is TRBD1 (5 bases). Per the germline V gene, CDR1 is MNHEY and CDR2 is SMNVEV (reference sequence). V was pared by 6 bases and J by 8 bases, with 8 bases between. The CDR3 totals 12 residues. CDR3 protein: CASRRQYSPLHF. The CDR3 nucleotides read TGTGCCAGCAGAAGACAGTATTCACCCCTCCACTTT.

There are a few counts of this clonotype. The CDR3 nucleotides are TGTGCCAGCAGCCAAGGACAGGGGGGAAACACCATATATTTT. Its protein is CASSQGQGGNTIYF. The chain links TRBV7-6 to TRBJ1-3; 9 positions agree with TRBD1. The germline V gene has CDR1 SGHVS and CDR2 FNYEAQ. V dropped 5 bases and J dropped 4; count of bases not matched to a gene: 3. The CDR3 runs 14 residues. The whole variable domain, filled in from reference TRBV7-6 and TRBJ1-3, reads GAGVSQSPRYKVTKRGQDVALRCDPISGHVSLYWYRQALGQGPEFLTYFNYEAQQDKSGLPNDRFSAERPEGSISTLTIQRTEQRDSAMYRCASSQGQGGNTIYFGEGSWLTVV.

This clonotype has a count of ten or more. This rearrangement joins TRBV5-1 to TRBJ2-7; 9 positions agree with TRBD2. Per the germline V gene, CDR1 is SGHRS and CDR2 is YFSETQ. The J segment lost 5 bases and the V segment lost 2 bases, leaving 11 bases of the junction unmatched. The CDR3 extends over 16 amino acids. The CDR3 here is CASSFQGSGSRNEQYF. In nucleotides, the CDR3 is TGCGCCAGCAGCTTCCAGGGTAGCGGGAGTAGGAACGAGCAGTACTTC.

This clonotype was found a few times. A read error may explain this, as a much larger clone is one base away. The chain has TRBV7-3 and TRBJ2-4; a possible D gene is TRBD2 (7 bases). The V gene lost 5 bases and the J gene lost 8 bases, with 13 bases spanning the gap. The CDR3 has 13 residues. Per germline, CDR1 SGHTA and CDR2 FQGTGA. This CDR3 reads CASSLGGRDIQYF. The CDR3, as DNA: TGTGCCAGCAGCCTCGGGGGGCGAGACATTCAGTACTTC.

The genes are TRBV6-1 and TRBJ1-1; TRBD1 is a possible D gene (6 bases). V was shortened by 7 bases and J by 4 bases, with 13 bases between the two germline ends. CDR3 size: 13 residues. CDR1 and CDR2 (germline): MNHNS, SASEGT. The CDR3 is CASTIQGSTEAFF. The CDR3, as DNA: TGTGCCAGCACCATACAGGGTAGCACTGAAGCTTTCTTT.